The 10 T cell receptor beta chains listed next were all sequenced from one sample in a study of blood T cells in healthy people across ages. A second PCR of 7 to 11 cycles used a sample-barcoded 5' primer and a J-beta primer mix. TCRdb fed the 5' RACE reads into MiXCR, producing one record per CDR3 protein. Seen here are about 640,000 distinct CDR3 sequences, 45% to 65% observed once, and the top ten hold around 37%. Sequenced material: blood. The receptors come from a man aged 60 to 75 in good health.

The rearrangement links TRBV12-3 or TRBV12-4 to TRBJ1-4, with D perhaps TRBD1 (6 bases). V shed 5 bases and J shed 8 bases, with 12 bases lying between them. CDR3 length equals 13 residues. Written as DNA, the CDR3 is TGTGCCAGCAGTAGGGGGGCGCGGGAAAAACTGTTTTTT. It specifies CASSRGAREKLFF.

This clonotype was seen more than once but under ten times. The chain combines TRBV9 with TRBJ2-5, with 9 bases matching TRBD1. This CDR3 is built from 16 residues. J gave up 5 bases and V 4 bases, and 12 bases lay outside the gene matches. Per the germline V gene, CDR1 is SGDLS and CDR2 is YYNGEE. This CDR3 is CASSYRDRDGLETQYF. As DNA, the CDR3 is TGTGCCAGCAGCTACCGGGACAGGGATGGTTTGGAGACCCAGTACTTC. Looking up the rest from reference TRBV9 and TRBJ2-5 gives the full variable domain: DSGVTQTPKHLITATGQRVTLRCSPRSGDLSVYWYQQSLDQGLQFLIQYYNGEERAKGNILERFSAQQFPDLHSELNLSSLELGDSALYFCASSYRDRDGLETQYFGPGTRLLVL.

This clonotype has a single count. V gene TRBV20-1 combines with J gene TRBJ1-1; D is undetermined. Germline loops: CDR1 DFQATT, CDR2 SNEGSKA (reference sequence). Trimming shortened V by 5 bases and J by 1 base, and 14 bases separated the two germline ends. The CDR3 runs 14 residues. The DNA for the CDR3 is TGCAGTGCTGCCCGACATGGAGGGAACACTGAAGCTTTCTTT. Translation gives CSAARHGGNTEAFF.

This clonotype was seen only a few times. Written as DNA, the CDR3 is TGTGCCAGCAGCTTTGTGGGAGGCAATGAGCAGTTCTTC. Amino acid sequence: CASSFVGGNEQFF. The V gene is TRBV5-6, the J gene TRBJ2-1; D is perhaps TRBD2 (6 bases). V was clipped by 2 bases and J by 6 bases, with 9 bases between them. CDR1 is SGHDT, CDR2 YYEEEE, per germline. This CDR3 region has 13 residues.

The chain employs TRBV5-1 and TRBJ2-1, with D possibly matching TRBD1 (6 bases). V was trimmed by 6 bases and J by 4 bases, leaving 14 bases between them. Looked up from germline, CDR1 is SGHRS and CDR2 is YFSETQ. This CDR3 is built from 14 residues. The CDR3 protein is CASTRDTFYNEQFF. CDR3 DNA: TGCGCCAGCACACGGGACACTTTTTACAATGAGCAGTTCTTC. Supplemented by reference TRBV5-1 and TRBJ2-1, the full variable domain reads KAGVTQTPRYLIKTRGQQVTLSCSPISGHRSVSWYQQTPGQGLQFLFEYFSETQRNKGNFPGRFSGRQFSNSRSEMNVSTLELGDSALYLCASTRDTFYNEQFFGPGTRLTVL.

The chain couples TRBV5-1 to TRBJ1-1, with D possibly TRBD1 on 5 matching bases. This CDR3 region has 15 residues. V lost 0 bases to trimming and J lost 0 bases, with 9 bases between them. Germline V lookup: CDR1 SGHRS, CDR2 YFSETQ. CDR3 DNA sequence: TGCGCCAGCAGCTTGGGAGGGGTGATGAACACTGAAGCTTTCTTT. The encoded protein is CASSLGGVMNTEAFF.

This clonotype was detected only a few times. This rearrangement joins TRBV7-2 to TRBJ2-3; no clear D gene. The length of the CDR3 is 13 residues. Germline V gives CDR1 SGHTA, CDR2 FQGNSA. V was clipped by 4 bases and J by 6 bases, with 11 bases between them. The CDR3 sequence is CASSSEGWDTQYF. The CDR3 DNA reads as TGTGCCAGCAGCTCGGAAGGTTGGGATACGCAGTATTTT.

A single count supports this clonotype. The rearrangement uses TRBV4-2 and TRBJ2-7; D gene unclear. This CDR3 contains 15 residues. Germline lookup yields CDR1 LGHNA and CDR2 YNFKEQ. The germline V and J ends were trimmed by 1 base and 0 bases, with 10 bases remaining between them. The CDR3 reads CASSQVKQSSYEQYF. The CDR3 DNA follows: TGTGCCAGCAGCCAAGTTAAGCAGAGCTCCTACGAGCAGTACTTC.

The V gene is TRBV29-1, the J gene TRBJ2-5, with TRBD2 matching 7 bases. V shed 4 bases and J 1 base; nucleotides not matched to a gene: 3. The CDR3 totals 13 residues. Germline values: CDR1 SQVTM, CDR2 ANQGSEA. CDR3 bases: TGCAGCGTTGGGACTAGGTTCCAAGAGACCCAGTACTTC. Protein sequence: CSVGTRFQETQYF.

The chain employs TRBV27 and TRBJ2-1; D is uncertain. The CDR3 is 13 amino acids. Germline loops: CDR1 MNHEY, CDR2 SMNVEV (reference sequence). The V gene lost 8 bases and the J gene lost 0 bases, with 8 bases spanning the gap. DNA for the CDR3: TGTGCCAGCCAACGAAGCTCCTACAATGAGCAGTTCTTC. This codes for CASQRSSYNEQFF.